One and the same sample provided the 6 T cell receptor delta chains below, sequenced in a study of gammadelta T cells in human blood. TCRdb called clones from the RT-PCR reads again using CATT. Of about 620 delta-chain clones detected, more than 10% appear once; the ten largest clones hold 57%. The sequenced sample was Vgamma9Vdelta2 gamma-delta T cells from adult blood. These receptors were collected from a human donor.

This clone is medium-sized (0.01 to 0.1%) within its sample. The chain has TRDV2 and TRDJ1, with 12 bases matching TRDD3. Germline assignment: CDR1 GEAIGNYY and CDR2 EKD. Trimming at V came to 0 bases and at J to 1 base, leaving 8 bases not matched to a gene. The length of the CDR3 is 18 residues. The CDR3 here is CACDTVAGGYVITDKLIF. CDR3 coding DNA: TGTGCCTGTGACACCGTAGCTGGGGGATACGTAATCACCGATAAACTCATCTTT.

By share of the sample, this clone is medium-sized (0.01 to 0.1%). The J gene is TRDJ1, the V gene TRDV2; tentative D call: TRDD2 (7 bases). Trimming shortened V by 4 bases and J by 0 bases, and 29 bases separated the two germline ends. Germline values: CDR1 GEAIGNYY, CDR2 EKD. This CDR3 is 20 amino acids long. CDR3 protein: CACDLVPTWSGDPYTDKLIF. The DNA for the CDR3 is TGTGCCTGTGATCTGGTTCCTACGTGGTCTGGGGACCCGTACACCGATAAACTCATCTTT.

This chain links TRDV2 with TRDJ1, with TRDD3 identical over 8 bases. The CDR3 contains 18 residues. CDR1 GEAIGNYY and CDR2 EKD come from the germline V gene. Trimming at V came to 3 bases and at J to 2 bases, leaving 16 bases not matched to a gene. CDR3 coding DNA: TGTGCCTGTGACCCGGTAGGTACTGGGGATACATTGACCGATAAACTCATCTTT. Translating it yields CACDPVGTGDTLTDKLIF.

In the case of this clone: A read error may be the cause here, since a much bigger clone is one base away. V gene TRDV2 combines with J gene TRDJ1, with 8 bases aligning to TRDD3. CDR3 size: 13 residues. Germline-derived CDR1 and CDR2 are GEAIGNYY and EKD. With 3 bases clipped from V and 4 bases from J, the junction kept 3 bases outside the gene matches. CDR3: CACDAWGIDKLIF. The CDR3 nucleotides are TGTGCCTGTGACGCTTGGGGGATCGATAAACTCATCTTT.

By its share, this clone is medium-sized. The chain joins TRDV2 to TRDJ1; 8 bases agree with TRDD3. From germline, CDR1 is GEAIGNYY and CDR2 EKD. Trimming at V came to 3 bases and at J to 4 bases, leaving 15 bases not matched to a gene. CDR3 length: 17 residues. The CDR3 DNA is TGTGCCTGTGACGGTTTACTGGGGGCCATCAACGACGATAAACTCATCTTT. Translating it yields CACDGLLGAINDDKLIF.

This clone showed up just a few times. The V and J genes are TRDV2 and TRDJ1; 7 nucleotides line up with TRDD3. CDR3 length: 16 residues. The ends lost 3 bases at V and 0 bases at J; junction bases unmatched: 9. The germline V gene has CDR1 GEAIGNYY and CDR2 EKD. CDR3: CACDYTGDRHTDKLIF. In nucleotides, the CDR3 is TGTGCCTGTGACTATACTGGGGATAGGCACACCGATAAACTCATCTTT.